The clone carrying this TCR beta chain showed up just a few times. What it binds is unknown. The sample originates from a study of T-cell reconstitution after alpha-beta-depleted transplantation in children. Study-level points and caveats: Surviving recipient T cells and thymic progenitors accounted for the high day-60 TCRbeta diversity observed in some patients. Newly produced T cells mostly provided counts and TCRbeta diversity after one year, as hyperexpanded clones declined.

V lost 7 bases and J lost 0, with 10 bases in between. The CDR3 runs to 14 residues. Unique molecular identifiers were incorporated during preparation of the TCRbeta library. TCRdb reprocessed the PCR reads via MiXCR and lists one record per CDR3 protein. This table holds more than 200,000 distinct CDR3 sequences, approximately 8.4% found once. The gene calls are TRBV12-3 or TRBV12-4 and TRBJ1-5; TRBD1 might be the D (5 bases). The source was PBMCs, mostly from graft donor cells, collected 360 days after TCRalphabeta/CD19-depleted stem cell transplant. The origin of this receptor is a male patient under 10 years old who had a stem cell transplant for acute myeloid leukemia, so the T cells may come from the graft donor. In nucleotides, the CDR3 is TGTGCCAGCAATACAGGATATAGCAATCAGCCCCAGCATTTT. Protein sequence: CASNTGYSNQPQHF.